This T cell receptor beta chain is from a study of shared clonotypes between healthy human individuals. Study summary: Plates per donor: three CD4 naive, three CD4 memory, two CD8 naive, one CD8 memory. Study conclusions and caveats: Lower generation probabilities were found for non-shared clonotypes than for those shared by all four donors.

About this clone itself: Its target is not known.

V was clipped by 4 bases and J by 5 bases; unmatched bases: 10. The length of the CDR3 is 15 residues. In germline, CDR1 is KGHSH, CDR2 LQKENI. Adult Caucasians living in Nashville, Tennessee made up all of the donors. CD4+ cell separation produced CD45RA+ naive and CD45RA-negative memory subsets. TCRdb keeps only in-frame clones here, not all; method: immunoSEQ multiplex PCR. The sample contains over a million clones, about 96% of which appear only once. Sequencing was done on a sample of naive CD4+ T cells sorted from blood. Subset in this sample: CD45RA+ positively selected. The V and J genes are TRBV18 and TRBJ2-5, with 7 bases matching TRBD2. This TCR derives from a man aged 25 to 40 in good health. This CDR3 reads CASSQTGGGTETQYF. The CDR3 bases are TGTGCCAGCTCACAAACCGGGGGAGGGACGGAGACCCAGTACTTC.